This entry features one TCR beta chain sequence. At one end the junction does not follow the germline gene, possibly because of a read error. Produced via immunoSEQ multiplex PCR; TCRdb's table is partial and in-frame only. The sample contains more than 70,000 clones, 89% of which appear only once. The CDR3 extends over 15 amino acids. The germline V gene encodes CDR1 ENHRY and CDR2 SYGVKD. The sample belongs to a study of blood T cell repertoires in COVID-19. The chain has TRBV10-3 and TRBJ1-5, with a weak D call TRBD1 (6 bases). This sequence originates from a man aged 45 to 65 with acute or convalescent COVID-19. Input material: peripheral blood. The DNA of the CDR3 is TGTGCCATCAGTCCGCAGGGGCCTAGCAGTCAGCCCCAGCATTTT. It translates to CAISPQGPSSQPQHF.